This entry features one T cell receptor beta chain sequence. The antigen is unknown. The germline V gene encodes CDR1 MGHRA and CDR2 YSYEKL. V was shortened by 3 bases and J by 6 bases, with 9 bases between the two germline ends. The CDR3 contains 13 residues. Every immunoSEQ plate was one replicate of a subset's evenly spread DNA. As handled by the study authors: Sequence data from immunoSEQ were junction-only and lacked quality scores; consequently, filtering differed. Profiling relied on immunoSEQ multiplex PCR, and the TCRdb table lists in-frame clones only, not all of them. Clone size and V and J calls were adopted from that table, with D and trimming inferred from the DNA. This sample carries 300,000 to 400,000 clones, less than 75% of them seen once, and the ten largest clones take about 9.4%. This sample was included in a study of shared clonotypes between healthy human individuals. Whole-study results and caveats: Generally, naive subsets (rather than memory subsets) showed larger estimated richness. Some naive CD4 clonotypes, about 5.5%, turned up in common across several donors.

This receptor was obtained from a man between 25 and 39 years old in good health. Specimen: memory CD4+ T cells sorted from blood. Subset indicated: CD45RA-negative fraction. The V gene is TRBV4-1, the J gene TRBJ1-3; D call uncertain. The CDR3 region is CASSHTNENTIYF. As DNA, the CDR3 is TGCGCCAGCAGCCACACAAATGAAAACACCATATATTTT.